This T cell receptor beta chain appears in the sequencing data of a study of blood T cell repertoires in COVID-19. Study-wide context: Acute-phase and convalescent COVID-19 samples originated in the United States, Italy and Spain. T cells, B-cell-depleted T cells, or PBMCs supplied cDNA or gDNA.

Assay: immunoSEQ multiplex PCR; the TCRdb copy retains only in-frame clones and omits some. Seen here are around 41,000 clones, over 70% observed once, and the top ten hold less than 45%. Between the trimmed V and J ends, which lost 4 bases and 0 bases, there was a span of 6 bases. The germline V gene has CDR1 SGHNT and CDR2 YENEEA. The CDR3 runs to 13 residues. V gene TRBV11-3 combines with J gene TRBJ1-1, with D hard to call. The sequenced sample was peripheral blood. The TCR originated in a woman of 80 years or more with active or convalescent COVID-19. DNA of the CDR3: TGTGCCAGCAGCTCAAATTTGAACACTGAAGCTTTCTTT. Protein: CASSSNLNTEAFF.